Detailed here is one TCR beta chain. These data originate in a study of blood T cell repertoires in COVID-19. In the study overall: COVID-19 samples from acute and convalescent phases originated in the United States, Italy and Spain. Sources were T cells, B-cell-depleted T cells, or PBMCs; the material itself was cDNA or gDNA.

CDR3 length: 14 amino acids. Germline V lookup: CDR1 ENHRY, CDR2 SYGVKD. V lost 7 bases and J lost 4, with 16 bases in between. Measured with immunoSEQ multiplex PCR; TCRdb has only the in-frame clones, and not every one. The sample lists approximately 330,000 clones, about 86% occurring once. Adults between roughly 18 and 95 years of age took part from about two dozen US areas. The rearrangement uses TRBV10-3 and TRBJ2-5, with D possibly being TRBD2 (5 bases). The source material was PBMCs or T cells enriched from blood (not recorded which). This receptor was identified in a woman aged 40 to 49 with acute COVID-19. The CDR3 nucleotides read TGTGCCATCAAGAACGGCGCCGAGGGAGAGACCCAGTACTTC. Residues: CAIKNGAEGETQYF.